One T cell receptor (beta chain) is described in this entry. Its antigen remains unidentified. The data derive from a study of T cells after yellow fever vaccination. V was trimmed by 4 bases and J by 11 bases, leaving 11 bases between them. Germline CDR1 KGHDR, CDR2 SFDVKD. CDR3 size: 12 residues. By 5'RACE template switching, TCR cDNA was produced, with a universal primer site and UMIs added in the process. TCRdb passed the 5' RACE reads through MiXCR, listing each CDR3 protein once. The repertoire includes 450,000 to 600,000 distinct CDR3 sequences, about 14% of them detected once, and 11% to 15% sits in the top ten. General observations from the study: CD4 and CD8 compartments shared a small share of clonotypes.

The chain carries TRBV24-1 and TRBJ1-5, with D perhaps TRBD1 (5 bases). The clonotype originates from a man aged 25-45 years who received the YFV17D yellow fever vaccine. This sample comprised PBMCs, obtained on the day of the yellow fever booster vaccination. The CDR3 coding sequence is TGTGCCACCAGTGAGGGGACCGAGACCCAGCATTTT. This codes for CATSEGTETQHF.